The T cell receptor (beta chain) described here comes from a study of blood T cell repertoires in COVID-19. Only in-frame clones appear in the TCRdb table, and some are missing; sequencing was by immunoSEQ multiplex PCR. The sample holds around 290,000 clones; around 86% are singletons and the top ten take over 2%. Participants had their cohort set by participant-reported clinical history. The sequenced material came from PBMCs or T cells enriched from blood (not recorded which). This clonotype was sampled from a woman in her late teens or twenties who had recovered from COVID-19.

As DNA, the CDR3 is TGTGCCAGCAGAAATGGGGCACTCTACGAGCAGTACTTC. Translated: CASRNGALYEQYF. The V call is TRBV28, the J call TRBJ2-7; D perhaps matches TRBD1 (5 bases). Trimming took off 6 bases at V and 3 bases at J, with 12 bases between the two ends. The germline CDR1 and CDR2 sequences are MDHEN and SYDVKM. The CDR3 is made up of 13 amino acids.